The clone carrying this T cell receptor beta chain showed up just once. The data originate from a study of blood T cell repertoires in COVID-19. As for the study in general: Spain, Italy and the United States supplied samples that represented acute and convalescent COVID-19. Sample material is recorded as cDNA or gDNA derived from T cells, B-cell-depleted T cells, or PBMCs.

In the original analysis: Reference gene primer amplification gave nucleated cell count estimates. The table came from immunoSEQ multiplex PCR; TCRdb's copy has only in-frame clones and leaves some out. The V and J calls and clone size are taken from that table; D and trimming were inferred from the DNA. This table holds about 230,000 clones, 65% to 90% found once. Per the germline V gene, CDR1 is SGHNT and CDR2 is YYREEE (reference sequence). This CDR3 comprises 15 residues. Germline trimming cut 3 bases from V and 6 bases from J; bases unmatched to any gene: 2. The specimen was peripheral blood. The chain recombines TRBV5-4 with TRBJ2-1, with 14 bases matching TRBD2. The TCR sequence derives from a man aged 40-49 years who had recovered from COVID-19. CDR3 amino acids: CASSWGLAGVNEQFF. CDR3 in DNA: TGTGCCAGCAGCTGGGGACTAGCGGGGGTCAATGAGCAGTTCTTC.